The 13 T cell receptor beta chains below were found in one sample sequenced in a study of blood T cell repertoires in COVID-19. Assay used: immunoSEQ multiplex PCR; TCRdb lists only in-frame clones, some missing. The data show around 64,000 clones, roughly 70% seen once. The sequencing input was PBMCs or T cells enriched from blood (not recorded which). These receptors came from a woman aged 60-70 years who had been exposed to COVID-19.

The V gene is TRBV6-2 or TRBV6-3, the J gene TRBJ2-7; 8 nucleotides match TRBD1. Germline CDR1 MNHEY, CDR2 SVGEGT. CDR3 length equals 14 residues. Losses at the gene ends were 2 bases for V and 11 bases for J; bases not matched to a gene: 11. The CDR3 bases are TGTGCCAGCAGTTACGGGCAGGGGGCTCTCCGTAAGTACTTC. This codes for CASSYGQGALRKYF.

The chain is built from TRBV19 and TRBJ2-3, with unresolved D. V lost 1 base, J lost 0 bases, and 11 bases lay in between. The germline CDR1 and CDR2 sequences are LNHDA and SQIVND (reference sequence). This CDR3 region has 16 residues. Written as DNA, the CDR3 is TGTGCCAGTAGTATAGTACTGCCCACGAGCACAGATACGCAGTATTTT. Its protein is CASSIVLPTSTDTQYF.

This clone was seen a few times. The genes are TRBV5-1 and TRBJ1-1; D remains unclear. Germline CDR1 SGHRS, CDR2 YFSETQ. The V end lost 5 bases, the J end lost 3 bases, and 8 bases lay between the germline ends. The CDR3 contains 12 residues. This CDR3 reads CASRAGYTEAFF. CDR3 sequence (DNA): TGCGCCAGCAGGGCGGGGTACACTGAAGCTTTCTTT.

CDR3 DNA: TGTGCCAGCAGCTCTGGAGGGACAGGTGATGAAGCTTTCTTT. Translating it yields CASSSGGTGDEAFF. This chain links TRBV11-3 with TRBJ1-1, with TRBD1 matching over 8 bases. The CDR3 runs 14 residues. The V and J ends lost 4 bases and 7 bases, in that order; junction bases with no gene match: 8. Looked up from germline, CDR1 is SGHNT and CDR2 is YENEEA.

The chain couples TRBV30 to TRBJ2-1, with D possibly matching TRBD2 (6 bases). There are 16 residues in the CDR3. V was shortened by 3 bases and J by 0 bases, with 15 bases between the two germline ends. The V gene's germline CDR1 is GTSNPN and CDR2 SVGIG (reference sequence). The CDR3 bases are TGTGCCTGGAGCGGCGGGGCGCGGAGCTCCTACAATGAGCAGTTCTTC. Amino acid sequence: CAWSGGARSSYNEQFF.

The chain links TRBV4-1 to TRBJ2-3, with 8 bases fitting TRBD2. V shed 1 base and J 4 bases; nucleotides not matched to a gene: 7. Germline values: CDR1 MGHRA, CDR2 YSYEKL. The CDR3 extends over 16 amino acids. CDR3 DNA: TGCGCCAGCAGCCAAGGGTGGCGGGAGGCATCAGATACGCAGTATTTT. Its protein is CASSQGWREASDTQYF.

This clone has just a few counts. This chain connects TRBV7-9 to TRBJ1-1, with 10 bases fitting TRBD1. This CDR3 spans 15 amino acids. The V gene end was trimmed by 5 bases and the J gene end by 1 base; junction bases not matched to a gene: 4. The germline V gene has CDR1 SEHNR and CDR2 FQNEAQ (reference sequence). The CDR3 DNA reads TGTGCCAGCAGCCTGACAGGGGGCGAGAACACTGAAGCTTTCTTT. The encoded protein is CASSLTGGENTEAFF.

This chain connects TRBV2 to TRBJ1-1; possible D gene TRBD1, 6 bases. Germline V gene data show CDR1 as SNHLY and CDR2 as FYNNEI. CDR3 length: 13 amino acids. V was clipped by 10 bases and J by 4 bases, with 16 bases between them. The chain's CDR3 is CATSVTGITEAFF. The CDR3 bases are TGTGCCACTTCAGTTACAGGGATCACTGAAGCTTTCTTT.

This chain joins TRBV9 and TRBJ1-3, with 8 bases matching TRBD1. This CDR3 contains 15 residues. V shed 4 bases and J 2 bases; nucleotides not matched to a gene: 5. Per germline, CDR1 SGDLS and CDR2 YYNGEE. The CDR3, as DNA: TGTGCCAGCAGCCCACGGACAGGGACTGGAAACACCATATATTTT. Its protein is CASSPRTGTGNTIYF. Combining the CDR3 with reference TRBV9 and TRBJ1-3 gives the whole variable domain DSGVTQTPKHLITATGQRVTLRCSPRSGDLSVYWYQQSLDQGLQFLIQYYNGEERAKGNILERFSAQQFPDLHSELNLSSLELGDSALYFCASSPRTGTGNTIYFGEGSWLTVV.

V usage is TRBV19 and J usage is TRBJ2-1, with D perhaps TRBD1 (6 bases). The CDR3 is made up of 15 amino acids. The germline gives CDR1 LNHDA, CDR2 SQIVND (reference sequence). Between the trimmed V and J ends, which lost 1 base and 2 bases, there was a span of 9 bases. The CDR3 sequence: CASSIVTGPYNEQFF. In DNA, the CDR3 is TGTGCCAGTAGTATAGTTACAGGGCCCTACAATGAGCAGTTCTTC.

The chain couples TRBV27 to TRBJ1-4; 10 bases map to TRBD1. Germline V gene sequence: CDR1 MNHEY, CDR2 SMNVEV (reference sequence). This CDR3 has 16 residues. The V segment lost 8 bases and the J segment 7 bases; nucleotides outside the gene matches: 13. The CDR3: CASGSGTGVLGEKLFF. CDR3 DNA: TGTGCCAGCGGAAGCGGGACAGGGGTCCTGGGTGAAAAACTGTTTTTT.

V is TRBV28 and J is TRBJ1-3; D is unclear. This CDR3 is 14 amino acids long. Germline-derived CDR1 and CDR2 are MDHEN and SYDVKM. V lost 3 bases, J lost 0 bases, and 6 bases lay in between. The CDR3: CASSFVVSGNTIYF. The DNA for the CDR3 is TGTGCCAGCAGTTTCGTAGTCTCTGGAAACACCATATATTTT.

The chain uses TRBV7-2 and TRBJ2-4, with D perhaps TRBD1 (5 bases). Per germline, CDR1 SGHTA and CDR2 FQGNSA. Trimming took off 5 bases at V and 5 bases at J, with 10 bases between the two ends. CDR3 length: 13 residues. The CDR3 spells CASSQGRENIQYF. As DNA, the CDR3 is TGTGCCAGCAGCCAGGGTCGGGAAAACATTCAGTACTTC.